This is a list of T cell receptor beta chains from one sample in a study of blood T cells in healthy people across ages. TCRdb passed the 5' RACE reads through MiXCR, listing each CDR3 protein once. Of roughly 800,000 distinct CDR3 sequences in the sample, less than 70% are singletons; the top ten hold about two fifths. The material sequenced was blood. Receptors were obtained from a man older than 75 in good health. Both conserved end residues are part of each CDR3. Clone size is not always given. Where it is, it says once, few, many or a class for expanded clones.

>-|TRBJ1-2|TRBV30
CALQTGGYTF
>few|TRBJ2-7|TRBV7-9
CASSRPAGVSYEQYF
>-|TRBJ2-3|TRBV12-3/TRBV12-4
CASRGVDTQYF
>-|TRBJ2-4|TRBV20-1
CSASGTGTKNIQYF
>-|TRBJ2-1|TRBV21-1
CASSKGVVRREQFF
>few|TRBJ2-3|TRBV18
CASSPDSQHRYAYF
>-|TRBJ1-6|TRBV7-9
CASQRQGNLGNSPLHF
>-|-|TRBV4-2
CASSQRTSGIYEQYF
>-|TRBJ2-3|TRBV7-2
CASSLVAGTQGTQYF
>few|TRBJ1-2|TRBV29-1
CSVGSAGQYYGYTF
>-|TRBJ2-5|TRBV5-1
CASSLASGYDETQYF
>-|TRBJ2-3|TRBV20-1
CSARVARESTDTQYF
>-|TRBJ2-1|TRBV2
CASSDWGGEQFF
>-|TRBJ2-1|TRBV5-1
CASSSDPDSSSYNEQFF
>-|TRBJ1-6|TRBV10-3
CAISGADRVDRSPLHF
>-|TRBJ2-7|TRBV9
CASSAPSSYEQYF
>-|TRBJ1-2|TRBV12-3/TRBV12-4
CASTHQGGYTF
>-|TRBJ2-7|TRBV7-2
CASSLEAPEQYF
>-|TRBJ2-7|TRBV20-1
CSARATSAYEQYF
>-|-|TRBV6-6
CASTTGGNSYEQYF
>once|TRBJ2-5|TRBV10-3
CAISEGLAGDPFYNEQYF
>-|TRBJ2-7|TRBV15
CATGAGGISYEQYF
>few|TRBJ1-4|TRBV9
CASSLNQGATNEKLFF
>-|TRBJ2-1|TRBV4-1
CASSPGLAGGPSRDEQFF
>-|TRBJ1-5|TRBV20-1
CSGTPECQPQHF
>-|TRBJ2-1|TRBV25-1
CASSSAFYNEQFF
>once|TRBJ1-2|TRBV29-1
CSAGDSHNYGYTF
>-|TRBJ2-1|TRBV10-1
CASSTGLKGEQFF
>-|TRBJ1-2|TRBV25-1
CASSGSGPNYGYTF
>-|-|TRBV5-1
CANSSLTSGRFSYEQYF
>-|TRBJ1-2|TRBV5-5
CASSLTSNYGYTF
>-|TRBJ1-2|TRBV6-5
CASSYGTGTGYGYTF
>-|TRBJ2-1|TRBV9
CASSVAEGLAGLVVNEQFF
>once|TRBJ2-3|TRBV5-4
CASSPTDRASTDTQYF
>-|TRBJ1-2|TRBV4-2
CASSQVGSNYGYTF
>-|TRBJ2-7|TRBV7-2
CASSHTGLAGAYEQYF
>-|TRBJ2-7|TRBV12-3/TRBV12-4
CASSLVERVRNEQYF
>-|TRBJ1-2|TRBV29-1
CSVPQEGAPYDGYTF
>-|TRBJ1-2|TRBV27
CASSFRGTGNHGYTF
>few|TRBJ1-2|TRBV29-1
CSVTGVGYGYTF
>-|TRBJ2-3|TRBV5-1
CASSPGLANTQYF
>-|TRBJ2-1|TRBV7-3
CASSLTSGSVRNEQFF
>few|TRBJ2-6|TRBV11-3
CASWTGLSSGANVLTF
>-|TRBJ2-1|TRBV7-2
CASRASGDEQFF
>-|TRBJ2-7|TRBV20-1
CSAREASPGQNYEQYF
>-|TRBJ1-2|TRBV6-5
CASRPGQAYGYTF